The rows below give T cell receptor beta chains drawn from one sample of a study of OX40 agonist ivuxolimab in advanced cancers. The repertoire was sequenced with immunoSEQ multiplex PCR; TCRdb's copy has only in-frame clones and lacks some. The sample consists of about 76,000 clones, 65% to 90% of them appearing once. This material consisted of CD4+ or CD8+ T cells sorted from blood, taken in a trial of the OX40 agonist ivuxolimab. These receptors all come from an adult with an advanced solid tumor such as melanoma, head and neck, liver or kidney cancer. CDR3s include the opening cysteine and the closing phenylalanine or tryptophan.

v_gene	CDR3aa
TRBV11-3	CASQMTTSTDTQYF
TRBV6-6	CASSDSIGTIHF
TRBV7-2	CASSTPGVLWGYTF
TRBV5-1	CASSPAPLQVSSYEQYF
TRBV5-8	CASSLARGRTEAFF
TRBV19	CASSIARGPGANVLTF
TRBV5-6	CASSFFRALGVPFF
TRBV10-3	CAIVDRVDQPQHF
TRBV29-1	CSAEGTGRYGYTF
TRBV5-4	CASSLRSVHTGELFF
TRBV9	CASSVSRNYNEQFF
TRBV11-2	CASSPTGGKGNQPQHF
TRBV4-1	CASSQGGLAGVGTGELFF
TRBV7-2	CASSLGTSGGETQYF
TRBV7-2	CASSLGGYYGYTF
TRBV7-9	CASSPSGATEAFF
TRBV7-9	CASSLDSVQFF
TRBV9	CASSVGPPDTQYF
TRBV7-9	CASSLGAYNEQFF
TRBV19	CASSIEGSWADEQYF
TRBV29-1	CSVEGGQGARIFSGYTF
TRBV5-4	CASSRTGGPQETQYF
TRBV30	CAWKRGGTTEAFF
TRBV7-3	CASSLMGRYTYTEAFF